This T cell receptor (beta chain) stems from a study of beta chain features in type 1 diabetes. Study-wide points: cDNA-based reads could over-represent cells with high TCR expression. In comparison with healthy donors, patients had naive, central memory and Treg TCRB repertoires that appeared more similar. VDJ junctions sequenced from type 1 diabetes patients showed fewer insertions and more deletions.

This CDR3 is built from 15 residues. Trimming took off 1 base at V and 2 bases at J, with 8 bases between the two ends. Per the germline V gene, CDR1 is SGHDN and CDR2 is FVKESK. Notes on this clone: The antigen remains undetermined.

Every isolated RNA sample was fully reverse transcribed, so sequencing captured expressed TCRB transcripts. Sequenced by immunoSEQ multiplex PCR; TCRdb stores in-frame clones only, minus some. The table lists about 350,000 clones, roughly 21% of them singletons. The sequence came from a woman aged 18-29 years in good health. The source material was naive CD4+ T cells from blood. The rearrangement links TRBV14 to TRBJ1-4; D is uncertain. This chain's CDR3 is CASSQAGSTNEKLFF. The CDR3 region has the DNA TGTGCCAGCAGCCAAGCGGGGTCTACTAATGAAAAACTGTTTTTT.